The 32 T cell receptor beta chains in this list originate from one sample, sequenced in a study of T cells after yellow fever vaccination. TCRdb processed the 5' RACE reads anew with MiXCR; each CDR3 protein has one entry. The sample includes tens of thousands of distinct CDR3 sequences, about 14% seen only once; the top ten take about 26%. This sample comprised CD8+ T cells not binding an NS4B(214-222) dextramer, sorted from PBMCs, obtained 20 to 25 days after the first yellow fever vaccination. The receptors shown here come from a young man who received the YFV17D yellow fever vaccine.

In its sample, this clonotype was seen a few times. The gene calls are TRBV12-3 or TRBV12-4 and TRBJ2-5; D gene uncertain. V lost 6 bases and J lost 3, with 17 bases in between. The CDR3 is 15 amino acids. CDR3 loop: CASRIGWGQEETQYF. The CDR3 DNA follows: TGTGCCAGCAGGATTGGGTGGGGTCAGGAAGAGACCCAGTACTTC.

This clonotype was counted between two and nine times. The rearrangement links TRBV6-1 to TRBJ2-7; D may be TRBD1 (6 bases). V lost 7 bases, J lost 0 bases, and 16 bases lay in between. The CDR3 is made up of 15 amino acids. Germline CDR1 is MNHNS and CDR2 is SASEGT. The CDR3 is CASKERQGSSYEQYV. CDR3 in DNA: TGTGCCAGCAAAGAAAGGCAGGGGAGCTCCTACGAGCAGTACGTC.

The chain recombines TRBV9 with TRBJ2-1; 7 bases are a match to TRBD2. With 3 bases clipped from V and 8 bases from J, the junction kept 17 bases outside the gene matches. The CDR3 loop spans 17 amino acids. Germline CDR1 SGDLS, CDR2 YYNGEE. DNA of the CDR3: TGTGCCAGCAGCGCCGAGGGGACGGGACTATGGGGCGATGAGCAGTTCTTC. It is translated as CASSAEGTGLWGDEQFF.

This clonotype came up many times. This chain joins TRBV4-1 and TRBJ2-1; D not resolved. This CDR3 has 12 residues. Trimming took 3 bases from V and 8 from J, leaving 8 bases between them. The V gene's germline CDR1 is MGHRA and CDR2 YSYEKL. The DNA of the CDR3 is TGCGCCAGCAGCCAGGGTTACGATGAGCAGTTCTTC. Amino acid sequence: CASSQGYDEQFF.

The table lists this clonotype with a few counts. The chain links TRBV20-1 to TRBJ2-3; possibly TRBD1 or TRBD2 for D (6 bases each). The CDR3 consists of 13 residues. Germline values: CDR1 DFQATT, CDR2 SNEGSKA (reference sequence). V dropped 6 bases and J dropped 4 bases, with 14 bases sitting between them. The CDR3 protein is CSAEPRGPDTQYF. CDR3 coding DNA: TGCAGTGCAGAACCCCGGGGGCCAGATACGCAGTATTTT.

V usage is TRBV24-1 and J usage is TRBJ2-2, with D possibly being TRBD1 or TRBD2 (5 bases each). Germline CDR1 reads KGHDR; CDR2 reads SFDVKD. The CDR3 extends over 16 amino acids. V lost 4 bases and J 7 bases, leaving 18 bases between the germline ends. The CDR3, as DNA: TGTGCCACCAGTGAACCGGGGCCATACGGTAGCGGGGAGCTGTTTTTT. Translation: CATSEPGPYGSGELFF.

This clonotype has more than one count but fewer than ten. The rearrangement uses TRBV7-9 and TRBJ2-5, with 7 bases lining up with TRBD2. The CDR3 runs 17 residues. V shed 5 bases, J shed 2 bases, and the junction held 14 bases outside the gene matches. Germline assignment: CDR1 SEHNR and CDR2 FQNEAQ (reference sequence). CDR3 loop: CASSKPLGLAVQETQYF. In DNA, the CDR3 is TGTGCCAGCAGCAAACCCCTCGGGCTAGCGGTTCAAGAGACCCAGTACTTC.

This clonotype was detected only a few times. The chain combines TRBV19 with TRBJ2-5, with TRBD2 matching over 11 bases. The germline CDR1 and CDR2 sequences are LNHDA and SQIVND (reference sequence). V lost 5 bases and J lost 2; bases outside the gene matches: 4. The CDR3 contains 15 residues. The DNA of the CDR3 is TGTGCCAGTAGTCCGGGACTAGCGGCGCAAGAGACCCAGTACTTC. Translation: CASSPGLAAQETQYF.

This clonotype has more than one count but fewer than ten. The V call is TRBV9, the J call TRBJ2-1; the match to TRBD1 covers 11 bases. The CDR3 length is 14 residues. CDR1 SGDLS and CDR2 YYNGEE come from the germline V gene. V shed 0 bases, J shed 10 bases, and the junction held 3 bases outside the gene matches. This CDR3 is CASSVGTGGREQFF. The DNA for the CDR3 is TGTGCCAGCAGCGTAGGGACAGGGGGCAGGGAGCAGTTCTTC. Filled out from reference TRBV9 and TRBJ2-1, the complete variable domain reads DSGVTQTPKHLITATGQRVTLRCSPRSGDLSVYWYQQSLDQGLQFLIQYYNGEERAKGNILERFSAQQFPDLHSELNLSSLELGDSALYFCASSVGTGGREQFFGPGTRLTVL.

This chain joins TRBV4-1 and TRBJ2-7, with D possibly being TRBD1 or TRBD2 (5 bases each). V lost 1 base to trimming and J lost 0 bases, with 10 bases between them. Germline V gene lookup returns CDR1 MGHRA and CDR2 YSYEKL. The CDR3 is made up of 15 amino acids. CDR3 DNA sequence: TGCGCCAGCAGCCAAGGGGCAGGGAGCTCCTACGAGCAGTACTTC. It yields the protein CASSQGAGSSYEQYF.

At least ten counts were recorded for this clonotype. The V and J genes are TRBV4-1 and TRBJ1-1; D might be TRBD1 (5 bases). This CDR3 has 17 amino acids. Trimming left V 2 bases short and J 0 bases short, with 16 bases between. CDR1 is MGHRA, CDR2 YSYEKL, per germline. CDR3 coding DNA: TGCGCCAGCAGCCAATTGGGCCAGGGCTCAATGAACACTGAAGCTTTCTTT. It specifies CASSQLGQGSMNTEAFF.

The CDR3 loop reads CASSQGVKRFTDTQYF. The CDR3 DNA reads TGTGCCAGCAGCCAAGGCGTGAAGCGGTTCACAGATACGCAGTATTTT. This sequence joins TRBV3-1 and TRBJ2-3, with a tentative D call TRBD2 (5 bases). The V gene's germline CDR1 is LGHDT and CDR2 YNNKEL (reference sequence). The CDR3 sequence is 16 residues long. V lost 1 base to trimming and J lost 2 bases, with 13 bases between them.

V usage is TRBV5-1 and J usage is TRBJ2-5; D is uncertain. CDR3 size: 15 residues. Per the germline V gene, CDR1 is SGHRS and CDR2 is YFSETQ. Between the trimmed V and J ends, which lost 0 bases and 2 bases, there was a span of 11 bases. DNA for the CDR3: TGCGCCAGCAGCTTGGTTTTTGCGGTACAAGAGACCCAGTACTTC. Encoded protein: CASSLVFAVQETQYF. Filled out from reference TRBV5-1 and TRBJ2-5, the complete variable domain reads KAGVTQTPRYLIKTRGQQVTLSCSPISGHRSVSWYQQTPGQGLQFLFEYFSETQRNKGNFPGRFSGRQFSNSRSEMNVSTLELGDSALYLCASSLVFAVQETQYFGPGTRLLVL.

DNA for the CDR3: TGCGCCAGCAGCCAAGAAGGAGCGGGGGGCACAGATACGCAGTATTTT. This sequence encodes CASSQEGAGGTDTQYF. This chain uses TRBV4-1 with TRBJ2-3, with TRBD2 identical over 8 bases. CDR3 size: 16 residues. The V and J ends lost 0 bases and 1 base, in that order; junction bases with no gene match: 3. The germline V gene encodes CDR1 MGHRA and CDR2 YSYEKL.

This CDR3 reads CASSLESGGEDTGELFF. The CDR3 DNA reads TGTGCCAGCAGCTTAGAGTCAGGGGGCGAGGACACCGGGGAGCTGTTTTTT. V and J are TRBV7-9 and TRBJ2-2; the match to TRBD1 covers 8 bases. The CDR3 runs 17 residues. Per the germline V gene, CDR1 is SEHNR and CDR2 is FQNEAQ (reference sequence). With 1 base clipped from V and 3 bases from J, the junction kept 7 bases outside the gene matches. Drawing the rest from reference TRBV7-9 and TRBJ2-2, the complete variable domain is DTGVSQNPRHKITKRGQNVTFRCDPISEHNRLYWYRQTLGQGPEFLTYFQNEAQLEKSRLLSDRFSAERPKGSFSTLEIQRTEQGDSAMYLCASSLESGGEDTGELFFGEGSRLTVL.

In its sample, this clonotype was seen many times. The genes are TRBV7-6 and TRBJ2-3, with D perhaps TRBD2 (6 bases). CDR3 length: 12 residues. The V end lost 5 bases, the J end lost 6 bases, and 9 bases lay between the germline ends. Germline V gene data show CDR1 as SGHVS and CDR2 as FNYEAQ. CDR3 in amino acids: CASSAREDTQYF. The DNA of the CDR3 is TGTGCCAGCAGCGCCCGGGAGGATACGCAGTATTTT.

The chain employs TRBV23-1 and TRBJ2-1, with unresolved D. TRBV23-1 is noted as an ORF with a role that remains uncertain. The CDR3 has 12 amino acids. V was pared by 6 bases and J by 6 bases, with 9 bases between. CDR3 sequence reads: CASSKRGNEQFF. The CDR3 bases are TGCGCCAGCAGCAAACGAGGCAATGAGCAGTTCTTC.

This clonotype was found many times. The chain recombines TRBV4-1 with TRBJ2-5; tentatively, D is TRBD1 (6 bases). V lost 1 base to trimming and J lost 2 bases, with 14 bases between them. The germline gives CDR1 MGHRA, CDR2 YSYEKL. This CDR3 spans 16 amino acids. CDR3 coding DNA: TGCGCCAGCAGCCAAGGTGGGGGCTGGCGGCAAGAGACCCAGTACTTC. Amino acids: CASSQGGGWRQETQYF.

V and J are TRBV12-3 or TRBV12-4 and TRBJ1-2, with TRBD1 matching 7 bases. CDR3 length: 13 residues. J lost 4 bases, V lost 5 bases, and 4 bases had no gene match. The CDR3 region is CASSPGQVYGYTF. The CDR3 DNA sequence: TGTGCCAGCAGTCCCGGACAGGTCTATGGCTACACCTTC.

This sequence joins TRBV15 and TRBJ1-1, with TRBD1 matching over 7 bases. With 4 bases clipped from V and 1 base from J, the junction kept 9 bases outside the gene matches. This CDR3 is 16 amino acids long. Germline V gives CDR1 LNHNV, CDR2 YYDKDF (reference sequence). The CDR3 reads CATSIDRVNGNTEAFF. As DNA, the CDR3 is TGTGCCACCAGCATTGACAGGGTCAATGGGAACACTGAAGCTTTCTTT.

This clonotype was recorded a few times. This chain joins TRBV4-2 and TRBJ2-1, with D tentatively TRBD2 (5 bases). Germline loops: CDR1 LGHNA, CDR2 YNFKEQ. Trimming removed 0 bases at V and 9 bases at J, with 12 bases between. CDR3 length equals 14 residues. CDR3 sequence reads: CASSQEWGEVEQFF. The CDR3 bases are TGTGCCAGCAGCCAAGAATGGGGAGAGGTTGAGCAGTTCTTC.

This clonotype has a handful of counts. The chain uses TRBV5-6 and TRBJ1-5; 7 bases are shared with TRBD1. The CDR3 totals 13 residues. The J segment lost 10 bases and the V segment lost 4 bases, leaving 8 bases of the junction unmatched. Per germline, CDR1 SGHDT and CDR2 YYEEEE. CDR3 protein: CASSGGTVSPQHF. As DNA, the CDR3 is TGTGCCAGCAGCGGGGGGACAGTCTCACCCCAGCATTTT.

The chain carries TRBV6-5 and TRBJ2-1, with D unclear. Trimming shortened V by 1 base and J by 6 bases, and 16 bases separated the two germline ends. Germline V CDR1 and CDR2: MNHEY, SVGAGI. The CDR3 loop spans 16 amino acids. CDR3 loop: CASSYWRLTRINEQFF. The CDR3, as DNA: TGTGCCAGCAGTTACTGGCGCTTAACGAGAATCAATGAGCAGTTCTTC.

This clonotype occurred a few times. The chain joins TRBV6-1 to TRBJ1-2, with a tentative D call TRBD1 (5 bases). Germline assignment: CDR1 MNHNS and CDR2 SASEGT. Trimming shortened V by 6 bases and J by 0 bases, and 23 bases separated the two germline ends. This CDR3 has 18 amino acids. The CDR3 DNA reads as TGTGCCAGCAGCCGGGTTGTAAGGGAAGGGGTCGCTAACTATGGCTACACCTTC. It translates to CASSRVVREGVANYGYTF.

This clonotype was counted between two and nine times. This chain uses TRBV4-1 with TRBJ1-4; tentative D call: TRBD1 (6 bases). Germline values: CDR1 MGHRA, CDR2 YSYEKL. V was cut by 4 bases and J by 5 bases, with 14 bases left in between. The CDR3 has 15 residues. The CDR3 sequence is CASSPLPRGNEKLFF. Written as DNA, the CDR3 is TGCGCCAGCAGCCCCCTCCCCAGGGGCAATGAAAAACTGTTTTTT.

This clonotype was counted between two and nine times. The chain combines TRBV6-1 with TRBJ2-5; D call uncertain. The V end was cut by 6 bases, the J end by 1 base, with 9 bases between. CDR1 is MNHNS, CDR2 SASEGT, per germline. The CDR3 has 13 amino acids. The CDR3 DNA is TGTGCCAGCAGCCCACCTGGCCAAGAGACCCAGTACTTC. Protein: CASSPPGQETQYF.

V and J are TRBV11-2 and TRBJ2-5; TRBD2 aligns across 7 bases. Germline loops: CDR1 SGHAT, CDR2 FQNNGV. This CDR3 spans 13 amino acids. V gave up 1 base and J gave up 5 bases; unmatched junction bases: 1. The CDR3 protein is CASSLVAGETQYF. DNA of the CDR3: TGTGCCAGCAGCTTAGTAGCGGGCGAGACCCAGTACTTC.

The table lists this clonotype with a few counts. This chain uses TRBV4-2 with TRBJ2-1; D might be TRBD1 or TRBD2, each matching 7 bases. The CDR3 is 17 residues long. V was pared by 4 bases and J by 4 bases, with 20 bases between. Germline values: CDR1 LGHNA, CDR2 YNFKEQ. CDR3: CASSLPRAGGGYNEQFF. CDR3 coding DNA: TGTGCCAGCAGCCTCCCCAGGGCAGGGGGGGGGTACAATGAGCAGTTCTTC.

This chain links TRBV2 with TRBJ1-1, with D tentatively TRBD1 (5 bases). V shed 7 bases and J shed 5 bases, with 8 bases lying between them. The CDR3 has 11 residues. Germline V lookup: CDR1 SNHLY, CDR2 FYNNEI. The CDR3 DNA reads as TGTGCCAGCAACAGGAGTACTGAAGCTTTCTTT. This gives the protein CASNRSTEAFF. Supplemented by reference TRBV2 and TRBJ1-1, the full variable domain reads EPEVTQTPSHQVTQMGQEVILRCVPISNHLYFYWYRQILGQKVEFLVSFYNNEISEKSEIFDDQFSVERPDGSNFTLKIRSTKLEDSAMYFCASNRSTEAFFGQGTRLTVV.

Of note for this clonotype: With a much larger clone just one base away, this may be a read error. The V gene is TRBV25-1, the J gene TRBJ2-2; 8 bases agree with TRBD1. In germline, CDR1 is MGHDK, CDR2 SYGVNS. The CDR3 totals 14 residues. The CDR3 here is CASSDRGHTGELSF. The CDR3 coding sequence is TGTGCCAGCAGTGACAGGGGGCACACCGGGGAGCTGTCTTTT.

This clonotype has just a few counts. CDR3: CASSPSRGGYEQYF. CDR3 nucleotide sequence: TGTGCCAGCAGCCCGTCCCGCGGAGGCTACGAGCAGTACTTC. The chain is built from TRBV7-9 and TRBJ2-7, with D perhaps matching TRBD2 (5 bases). Trimming took off 5 bases at V and 3 bases at J, with 14 bases between the two ends. Per the germline V gene, CDR1 is SEHNR and CDR2 is FQNEAQ (reference sequence). The CDR3 has 14 amino acids.

This rearrangement joins TRBV20-1 to TRBJ2-4, with a weak D call TRBD2 (6 bases). V shed 3 bases and J shed 1 base, with 19 bases lying between them. Germline-derived CDR1 and CDR2 are DFQATT and SNEGSKA (reference sequence). The CDR3 runs to 17 residues. The DNA for the CDR3 is TGCAGTGCTAGGCCCCGACTCGGGCGGGGTGCCAAAAACATTCAGTACTTC. Translated: CSARPRLGRGAKNIQYF.